The 25 T cell receptor beta chains below all came from one sample that was sequenced in a study of T cell responses to AZD1222 COVID-19 vaccine. Using immunoSEQ multiplex PCR, the repertoire was profiled, and TCRdb retains in-frame clones only, with some absent. The sample has approximately 120,000 clones; about 92% are singletons. Sequenced here: peripheral blood, sampled on day 0 of AZD1222 vaccination. The receptors derive from an adult in good health.

This clone has just one count. V usage is TRBV18 and J usage is TRBJ1-2, with 8 bases that match TRBD1. Germline-derived CDR1 and CDR2 are KGHSH and LQKENI. The CDR3 is made up of 15 amino acids. J lost 4 bases, V lost 6 bases, and 10 bases had no gene match. The CDR3 loop reads CASSPDRGLGYGYTF. The DNA of the CDR3 is TGTGCCAGCTCGCCCGACAGGGGTCTTGGCTATGGCTACACCTTC.

V is TRBV5-1 and J is TRBJ1-2; D perhaps matches TRBD1 (5 bases). With 4 bases removed from V and 4 bases from J, the gap between germline ends came to 17 bases. This CDR3 is 15 amino acids long. Germline lookup yields CDR1 SGHRS and CDR2 YFSETQ. DNA of the CDR3: TGCGCCAGCAGCCCAGAGACAGTAAGATCCTATGGCTACACCTTC. Translating it yields CASSPETVRSYGYTF.

The chain carries TRBV3-1 (or the pseudogene TRBV3-2) and TRBJ2-7, with D maybe TRBD2 (7 bases). V lost 4 bases and J 6 bases, leaving 13 bases between the germline ends. The CDR3 contains 13 residues. Looked up from germline, CDR1 is LGHDT and CDR2 is YNNKEL (reference sequence). CDR3 in amino acids: CASSRGGVAEQYF. DNA for the CDR3: TGTGCCAGCAGCCGGGGGGGCGTGGCCGAGCAGTACTTC.

The V call is TRBV28, the J call TRBJ2-5; D uncertain. Trimming pared 3 bases from V and 7 bases from J, leaving 12 bases between. Germline assignment: CDR1 MDHEN and CDR2 SYDVKM. This CDR3 has 13 amino acids. For the CDR3, the DNA is TGTGCCAGCAGTTTCGGTCGTCGCGGGACCCAGTACTTC. Protein product: CASSFGRRGTQYF.

This chain connects TRBV7-6 to TRBJ2-7; the D gene is possibly TRBD1 (5 bases). CDR1 and CDR2 (germline): SGHVS, FNYEAQ. The CDR3 loop spans 12 amino acids. V gave up 5 bases and J gave up 7 bases, with 12 bases separating them. The CDR3: CASSQTVGEQYF. CDR3 DNA: TGTGCCAGCAGCCAGACAGTCGGAGAGCAGTACTTC.

This chain uses TRBV27 with TRBJ2-1, with D possibly matching TRBD1 (6 bases). CDR3 length equals 13 residues. V gave up 4 bases and J gave up 3 bases, with 7 bases separating them. Per the germline V gene, CDR1 is MNHEY and CDR2 is SMNVEV (reference sequence). The CDR3 nucleotides read TGTGCCAGCAGTTGGGACATCTACAATGAGCAGTTCTTC. It translates to CASSWDIYNEQFF.

The V gene is TRBV2, the J gene TRBJ2-7, with D perhaps matching TRBD1 (6 bases). The V end was cut by 6 bases, the J end by 6 bases, with 24 bases between. This CDR3 is 16 amino acids long. CDR1 is SNHLY and CDR2 is FYNNEI in the germline V gene. The CDR3 DNA reads TGTGCCAGCAGCCCCGACAGGTTTCGCGCCATCGTCGAGCAGTACTTC. Its protein is CASSPDRFRAIVEQYF.

The chain recombines TRBV7-9 with TRBJ1-2; D is perhaps TRBD1 (5 bases). The CDR3 is 14 residues long. Trimming took 11 bases from V and 6 from J, leaving 22 bases between them. Germline V gene sequence: CDR1 SEHNR, CDR2 FQNEAQ (reference sequence). For the CDR3, the DNA is TGTGCCCCCACCGCCCCTCCCGGGGGGAATGGCTACACCTTC. Protein product: CAPTAPPGGNGYTF.

V is TRBV29-1 and J is TRBJ1-1; D unclear. This CDR3 has 11 residues. Looked up from germline, CDR1 is SQVTM and CDR2 is ANQGSEA. Deletions cut 3 bases from V and 7 bases from J, with 9 bases between. CDR3 nucleotides: TGCAGCGTTGAGGACGGCCGTGAAGCTTTCTTT. Protein product: CSVEDGREAFF.

This chain connects TRBV2 to TRBJ2-1; 8 bases map to TRBD1. This CDR3 region has 12 residues. The germline CDR1 and CDR2 sequences are SNHLY and FYNNEI. The J segment lost 8 bases and the V segment lost 6 bases, leaving 3 bases of the junction unmatched. The CDR3 sequence: CASRNRGDEQFF. The CDR3 DNA reads as TGTGCCAGCAGGAACAGGGGGGATGAGCAGTTCTTC.

The V call is TRBV7-9, the J call TRBJ2-1; 7 bases map to TRBD1. CDR3 size: 15 residues. CDR1 and CDR2 (germline): SEHNR, FQNEAQ (reference sequence). The V gene end was trimmed by 1 base and the J gene end by 4 bases; junction bases not matched to a gene: 4. CDR3 amino acids: CASSLGQGDYNEQFF. The CDR3, as DNA: TGTGCCAGCAGCTTAGGGCAGGGGGATTACAATGAGCAGTTCTTC.

The chain has TRBV7-3 and TRBJ2-1; TRBD1 or TRBD2 may be the D gene (6 bases each). The germline CDR1 and CDR2 sequences are SGHTA and FQGTGA. Trimming pared 1 base from V and 6 bases from J, leaving 19 bases between. The CDR3 runs to 17 residues. The CDR3 loop reads CASSLKVWGARGNEQFF. As DNA, the CDR3 is TGTGCCAGCAGCTTAAAAGTATGGGGGGCTAGAGGCAATGAGCAGTTCTTC.

This clone has just one count. The chain carries TRBV20-1 and TRBJ2-3; D is unclear. The germline CDR1 and CDR2 sequences are DFQATT and SNEGSKA (reference sequence). CDR3 size: 10 residues. V was pared by 4 bases and J by 7 bases, with 6 bases between. This CDR3 reads CSAKQNTQYF. For the CDR3, the DNA is TGCAGTGCTAAGCAGAATACGCAGTATTTT.

This clone was detected only once. The chain uses TRBV11-2 and TRBJ2-2; 9 bases align to TRBD1. The CDR3 is 16 amino acids. Germline loops: CDR1 SGHAT, CDR2 FQNNGV. V lost 2 bases and J lost 6; bases outside the gene matches: 7. The CDR3 bases are TGTGCCAGCAGCTTAATCCGACAGGGGGAATCCGGGGAGCTGTTTTTT. Its translation: CASSLIRQGESGELFF.

This clone was picked up one time. The chain has TRBV12-5 and TRBJ2-7; TRBD1 aligns across 8 bases. Trimming took 3 bases from V and 7 from J; bases not matched to a gene: 8. Germline V gene data show CDR1 as LGHNT and CDR2 as FRNRAP. The length of the CDR3 is 14 residues. The CDR3 sequence is CASGFLGRGPEQYF. CDR3 coding DNA: TGTGCTAGTGGTTTCTTGGGCAGGGGGCCGGAGCAGTACTTC.

The rearrangement links TRBV5-1 to TRBJ2-1; D uncertain. This CDR3 contains 15 residues. Germline CDR1 SGHRS, CDR2 YFSETQ. Between the trimmed V and J ends, which lost 0 bases and 4 bases, there was a span of 11 bases. The CDR3 sequence is CASSLDDSPYNEQFF. Here the CDR3 DNA reads TGCGCCAGCAGCTTGGATGACTCCCCATACAATGAGCAGTTCTTC.

The chain employs TRBV19 and TRBJ1-3; 10 bases map to TRBD1. This CDR3 spans 14 amino acids. Germline V CDR1 and CDR2: LNHDA, SQIVND (reference sequence). Unmatched junction bases numbered 6, after V lost 10 bases and J lost 3 bases. DNA of the CDR3: TGTGCCACCCCCGACAGGGGGCATGGAAACACCATATATTTT. Protein: CATPDRGHGNTIYF.

CDR3 protein: CASSEVLGYEQYF. DNA of the CDR3: TGTGCCAGCAGTGAAGTTCTCGGATACGAGCAGTACTTC. The rearrangement joins TRBV6-1 to TRBJ2-7, with D hard to call. The CDR3 length is 13 residues. Trimming cost V 1 base and J 4 bases, with 8 bases left between them. Germline CDR1 reads MNHNS; CDR2 reads SASEGT.

The sample holds a few counts of this clone. The rearrangement joins TRBV30 to TRBJ1-1, with unresolved D. Trimming shortened V by 0 bases and J by 5 bases, and 19 bases separated the two germline ends. CDR3 size: 16 residues. Germline loops: CDR1 GTSNPN, CDR2 SVGIG (reference sequence). The CDR3 is CAWSVVWIPGETEAFF. CDR3 in DNA: TGTGCCTGGAGTGTAGTGTGGATTCCCGGAGAGACTGAAGCTTTCTTT.

This chain links TRBV27 with TRBJ2-3; possibly TRBD2 for D (6 bases). Deletions cut 5 bases from V and 3 bases from J, with 18 bases between. The germline CDR1 and CDR2 sequences are MNHEY and SMNVEV (reference sequence). This CDR3 is 16 amino acids long. CDR3 sequence (DNA): TGTGCCAGCAGTCTCCTCCGGAGGGATGGAACAGATACGCAGTATTTT. This gives the protein CASSLLRRDGTDTQYF.

CDR3 sequence (DNA): TGTGCCAGCAGTTTATGGTTGGCTAGCGGGCAAATAGATACGCAGTATTTT. Encoded protein: CASSLWLASGQIDTQYF. The rearrangement joins TRBV27 to TRBJ2-3; 8 positions match TRBD2. Trimming at V came to 1 base and at J to 5 bases, leaving 11 bases not matched to a gene. Germline V CDR1 and CDR2: MNHEY, SMNVEV (reference sequence). The CDR3 loop spans 17 amino acids.

The rearrangement joins TRBV5-4 to TRBJ1-1; D is unclear. The ends were cut back, 2 bases at V and 2 bases at J, with 13 bases in the middle. The CDR3 contains 15 residues. CDR1 SGHNT and CDR2 YYREEE come from the germline V gene (reference sequence). In nucleotides, the CDR3 is TGTGCCAGCAGCTTCCCCGAGAAAGGTAACACTGAAGCTTTCTTT. It yields the protein CASSFPEKGNTEAFF.

This rearrangement joins TRBV5-1 to TRBJ1-3, with 7 nucleotides matching TRBD1. The CDR3 extends over 14 amino acids. Per germline, CDR1 SGHRS and CDR2 YFSETQ. V lost 5 bases, J lost 2 bases, and 4 bases stayed unmatched. The DNA of the CDR3 is TGCGCCAGCAGGTCACAGGGGACTGGAAACACCATATATTTT. It encodes CASRSQGTGNTIYF.

The gene calls are TRBV9 and TRBJ2-3; the D gene is possibly TRBD2 (5 bases). In germline, CDR1 is SGDLS, CDR2 YYNGEE. Between the trimmed V and J ends, which lost 3 bases and 0 bases, there was a span of 11 bases. The CDR3 runs to 15 residues. In nucleotides, the CDR3 is TGTGCCAGCAGCGCACAGCGGTCTAGCACAGATACGCAGTATTTT. It encodes CASSAQRSSTDTQYF.

This clone occurred a few times. V is TRBV6-1 and J is TRBJ1-2; D is perhaps TRBD1 (5 bases). V was trimmed by 3 bases and J by 4 bases, leaving 15 bases between them. The CDR3 totals 15 residues. Germline assignment: CDR1 MNHNS and CDR2 SASEGT. DNA for the CDR3: TGTGCCAGCAGTGAGGCGGGACCAAAGGGCTATGGCTACACCTTC. Its translation: CASSEAGPKGYGYTF.